This TCR beta chain was observed in a study of shared clonotypes between healthy human individuals. Study in general: A few men and a couple of women, aged 18 to 49, were donors. General study points: Apart from blood, nothing was sampled; tissue repertoires likely differ.

On this clone itself: The antigen remains undetermined.

The data were produced by immunoSEQ multiplex PCR, yet TCRdb's version contains in-frame clones alone and is incomplete. The sample carries nearly 500,000 clones, 76% recorded once. This TCR was recovered from a woman between 40 and 55 years old in good health. Some clones in this sample may be carry-over from other donors' samples. The sequencing sample was made of PBMCs.

Here the CDR3 DNA reads TGTGCCACCGGACAGGGGTGGGGTGAGCAGTTCTTC. This translates into CATGQGWGEQFF. V gene TRBV6-1 combines with J gene TRBJ2-1, with TRBD1 matching over 9 bases. CDR3 length: 12 amino acids. From germline, CDR1 is MNHNS and CDR2 SASEGT. The V gene end was trimmed by 10 bases and the J gene end by 9 bases; junction bases not matched to a gene: 7.